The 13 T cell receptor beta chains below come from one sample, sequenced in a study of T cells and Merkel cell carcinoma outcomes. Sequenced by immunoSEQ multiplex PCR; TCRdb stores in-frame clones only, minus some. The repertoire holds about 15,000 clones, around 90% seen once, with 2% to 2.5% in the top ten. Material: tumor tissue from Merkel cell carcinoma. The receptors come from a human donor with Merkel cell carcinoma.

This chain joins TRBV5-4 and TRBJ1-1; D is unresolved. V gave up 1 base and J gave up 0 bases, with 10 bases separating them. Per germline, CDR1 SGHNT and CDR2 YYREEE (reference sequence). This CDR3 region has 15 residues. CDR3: CASSLKASLNTEAFF. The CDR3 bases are TGTGCCAGCAGCTTGAAGGCCAGCCTGAACACTGAAGCTTTCTTT.

Written as DNA, the CDR3 is TGTGCCAGCAGCTTAGGGCTAGCGGGAACAGGGGAGCTGTTTTTT. It codes for CASSLGLAGTGELFF. V usage is TRBV11-3 and J usage is TRBJ2-2, with 9 bases aligning to TRBD2. This CDR3 has 15 amino acids. Germline CDR1 and CDR2: SGHNT and YENEEA. V dropped 1 base and J dropped 8; count of bases not matched to a gene: 5.

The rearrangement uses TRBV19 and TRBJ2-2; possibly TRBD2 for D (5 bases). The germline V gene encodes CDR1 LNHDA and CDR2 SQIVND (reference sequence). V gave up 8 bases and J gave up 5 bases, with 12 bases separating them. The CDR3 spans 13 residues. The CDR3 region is CASGKGRTGELFF. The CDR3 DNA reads TGTGCCAGTGGGAAAGGGAGAACCGGGGAGCTGTTTTTT.

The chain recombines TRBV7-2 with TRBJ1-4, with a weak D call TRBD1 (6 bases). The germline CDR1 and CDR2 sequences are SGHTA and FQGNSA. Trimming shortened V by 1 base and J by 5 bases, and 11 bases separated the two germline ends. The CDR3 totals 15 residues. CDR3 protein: CASSLGGGQNEKLFF. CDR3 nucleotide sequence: TGTGCCAGCAGCTTAGGGGGGGGGCAGAATGAAAAACTGTTTTTT.

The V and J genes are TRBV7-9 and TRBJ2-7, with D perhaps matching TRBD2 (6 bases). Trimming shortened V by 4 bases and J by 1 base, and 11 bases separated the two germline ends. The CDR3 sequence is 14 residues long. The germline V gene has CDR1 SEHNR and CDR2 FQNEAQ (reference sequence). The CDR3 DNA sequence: TGTGCCAGCAGCTCGGGGAGGAGGTCCTACGAGCAGTACTTC. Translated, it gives CASSSGRRSYEQYF.

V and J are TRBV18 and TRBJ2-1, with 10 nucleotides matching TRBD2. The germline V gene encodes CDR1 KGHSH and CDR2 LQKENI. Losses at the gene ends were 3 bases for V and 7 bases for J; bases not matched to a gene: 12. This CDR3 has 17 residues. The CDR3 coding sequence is TGTGCCAGCTCACCTTCTCTTCCTAGCGGGAGTATAAATGAGCAGTTCTTC. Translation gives CASSPSLPSGSINEQFF.

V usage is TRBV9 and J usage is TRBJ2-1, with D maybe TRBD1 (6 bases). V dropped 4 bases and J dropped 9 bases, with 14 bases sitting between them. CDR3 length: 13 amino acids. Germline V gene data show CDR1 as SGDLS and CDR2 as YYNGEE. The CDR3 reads CASSYTGMSEQFF. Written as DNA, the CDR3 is TGTGCCAGCAGCTACACAGGGATGAGTGAGCAGTTCTTC.

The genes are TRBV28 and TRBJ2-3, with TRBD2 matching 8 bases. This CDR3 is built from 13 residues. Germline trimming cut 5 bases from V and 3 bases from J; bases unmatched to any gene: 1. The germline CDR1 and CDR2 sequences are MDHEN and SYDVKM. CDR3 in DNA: TGTGCCAGCAGTCCTAGCGGGACAGATACGCAGTATTTT. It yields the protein CASSPSGTDTQYF.

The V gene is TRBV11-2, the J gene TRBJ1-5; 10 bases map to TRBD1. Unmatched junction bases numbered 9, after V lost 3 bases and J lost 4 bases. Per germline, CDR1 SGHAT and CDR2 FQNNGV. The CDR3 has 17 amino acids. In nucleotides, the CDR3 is TGTGCCAGCAGCTTGGGGACAGGGGCTAGGGTGAATCAGCCCCAGCATTTT. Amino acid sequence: CASSLGTGARVNQPQHF. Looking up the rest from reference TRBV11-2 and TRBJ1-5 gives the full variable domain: EAGVAQSPRYKIIEKRQSVAFWCNPISGHATLYWYQQILGQGPKLLIQFQNNGVVDDSQLPKDRFSAERLKGVDSTLKIQPAKLEDSAVYLCASSLGTGARVNQPQHFGDGTRLSIL.

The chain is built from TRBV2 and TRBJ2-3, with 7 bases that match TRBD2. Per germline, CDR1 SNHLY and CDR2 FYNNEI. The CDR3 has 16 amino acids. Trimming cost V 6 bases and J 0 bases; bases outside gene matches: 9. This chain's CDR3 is CASRRERGSSTDTQYF. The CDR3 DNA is TGTGCCAGCAGGAGGGAGCGGGGCTCTAGCACAGATACGCAGTATTTT.

The CDR3 is CAWSGQGNSYEQYF. CDR3 bases: TGTGCCTGGAGTGGGCAGGGGAACTCCTACGAGCAGTACTTC. This chain links TRBV30 with TRBJ2-7, with D tentatively TRBD1 (6 bases). The V gene lost 1 base and the J gene lost 0 bases, with 10 bases spanning the gap. Germline assignment: CDR1 GTSNPN and CDR2 SVGIG (reference sequence). This CDR3 is 14 amino acids long.

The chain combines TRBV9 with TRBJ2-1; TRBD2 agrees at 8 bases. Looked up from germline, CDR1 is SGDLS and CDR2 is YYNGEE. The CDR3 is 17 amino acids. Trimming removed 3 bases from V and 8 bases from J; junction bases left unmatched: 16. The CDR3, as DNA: TGTGCCAGCAGCGGCCCGGTGGGCGAGCGGGAGTACCATGAGCAGTTCTTC. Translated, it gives CASSGPVGEREYHEQFF.

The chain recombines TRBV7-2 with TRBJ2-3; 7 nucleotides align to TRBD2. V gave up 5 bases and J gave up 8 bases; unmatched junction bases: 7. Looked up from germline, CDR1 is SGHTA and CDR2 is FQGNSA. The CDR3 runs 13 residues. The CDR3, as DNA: TGTGCCAGCAGCAGGGGCCTAGCGGTTACGCAGTATTTT. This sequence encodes CASSRGLAVTQYF. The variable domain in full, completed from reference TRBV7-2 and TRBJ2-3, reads GAGVSQSPSNKVTEKGKDVELRCDPISGHTALYWYRQSLGQGLEFLIYFQGNSAPDKSGLPSDRFSAERTGGSVSTLTIQRTQQEDSAVYLCASSRGLAVTQYFGPGTRLTVL.